The 17 T cell receptor beta chains presented below share a single source sample, sequenced in a study of beta chain features in type 1 diabetes. Expressed TCRB transcripts were sequenced because the entire RNA isolate underwent reverse transcription. Libraries were prepared by immunoSEQ multiplex PCR; TCRdb keeps only in-frame clonotypes and omits some of them. The profile shows about 470,000 clones, about 29% of them singletons. The sequenced sample consisted of naive CD4+ T cells from blood. The receptors shown here come from a man aged 18 to 35 in good health.

This chain links TRBV5-4 with TRBJ2-3; possible D gene TRBD2, 6 bases. The CDR3 runs 16 residues. CDR1 is SGHNT, CDR2 YYREEE, per germline (reference sequence). V was pared by 3 bases and J by 4 bases, with 18 bases between. CDR3 amino acids: CASSSLGRDQADTQYF. The CDR3, as DNA: TGTGCCAGCAGCTCACTGGGGCGGGATCAGGCAGATACGCAGTATTTT. Full variable domain (rest looked up from reference TRBV5-4 and TRBJ2-3): ETGVTQSPTHLIKTRGQQVTLRCSSQSGHNTVSWYQQALGQGPQFIFQYYREEENGRGNFPPRFSGLQFPNYSSELNVNALELDDSALYLCASSSLGRDQADTQYFGPGTRLTVL.

In this sample, this clone turned up a few times. This rearrangement joins TRBV7-2 to TRBJ2-3; 12 bases are a match to TRBD2. Unmatched junction bases numbered 5, after V lost 6 bases and J lost 4 bases. This CDR3 region has 15 residues. CDR1 and CDR2 (germline): SGHTA, FQGNSA. The DNA of the CDR3 is TGTGCCAGCAGTCGACTAGCGGGAGTCGCAGATACGCAGTATTTT. Protein: CASSRLAGVADTQYF.

This rearrangement joins TRBV6-6 to TRBJ2-7, with D possibly matching TRBD1 (5 bases). Germline V gives CDR1 MNHNY, CDR2 SVGAGI (reference sequence). The CDR3 loop spans 14 amino acids. V was clipped by 2 bases and J by 0 bases, with 8 bases between them. The CDR3 DNA is TGTGCCAGCAGTTACCAGGGCGGCTCCTACGAGCAGTACTTC. Translation gives CASSYQGGSYEQYF.

This chain links TRBV7-7 with TRBJ2-5, with 9 bases lining up with TRBD1. Unmatched junction bases numbered 7, after V lost 4 bases and J lost 4 bases. CDR3 length: 15 amino acids. CDR1 is SSHAT and CDR2 is FNYEAQ in the germline V gene (reference sequence). CDR3 sequence (DNA): TGTGCCAGCAGCTCCCTGGGGACAGGGTTAGAGACCCAGTACTTC. As protein: CASSSLGTGLETQYF.

The chain recombines TRBV7-9 with TRBJ1-4; D gene ambiguous. Germline assignment: CDR1 SEHNR and CDR2 FQNEAQ (reference sequence). V lost 3 bases, J lost 0 bases, and 5 bases lay in between. This CDR3 is 14 amino acids long. The CDR3 spells CASSFWATNEKLFF. The CDR3 DNA reads as TGTGCCAGCAGCTTTTGGGCAACTAATGAAAAACTGTTTTTT. Variable domain in full (rest from reference TRBV7-9 and TRBJ1-4): DTGVSQNPRHKITKRGQNVTFRCDPISEHNRLYWYRQTLGQGPEFLTYFQNEAQLEKSRLLSDRFSAERPKGSFSTLEIQRTEQGDSAMYLCASSFWATNEKLFFGSGTQLSVL.

The sample holds one count of this clone. The chain combines TRBV7-9 with TRBJ2-1; D remains ambiguous. The CDR3 is made up of 14 amino acids. V was shortened by 1 base and J by 7 bases, with 11 bases between the two germline ends. CDR1 is SEHNR, CDR2 FQNEAQ, per germline (reference sequence). This chain's CDR3 is CASSLVGPRNEQFF. The CDR3 nucleotides read TGTGCCAGCAGCTTAGTGGGCCCTCGGAATGAGCAGTTCTTC.

This clone has a handful of counts. This sequence joins TRBV20-1 and TRBJ2-1; D not resolved. Germline lookup yields CDR1 DFQATT and CDR2 SNEGSKA (reference sequence). This CDR3 contains 9 residues. With 6 bases removed from V and 7 bases from J, the gap between germline ends came to 4 bases. DNA for the CDR3: TGCAGTGCCAAGAATGAGCAGTTCTTC. It yields the protein CSAKNEQFF.

J is TRBJ2-1 and V is TRBV4-2; 7 bases fit TRBD2. Germline values: CDR1 LGHNA, CDR2 YNFKEQ. This CDR3 has 14 residues. V lost 1 base and J lost 5; bases outside the gene matches: 2. The CDR3 sequence: CASSQAGGNNEQFF. The CDR3 DNA is TGTGCCAGCAGCCAAGCGGGGGGAAACAATGAGCAGTTCTTC.

The CDR3 DNA sequence: TGTGCCACCAGCAGGGACAGGGCAACTCCCTACGAGCAGTACTTC. Translating gives CATSRDRATPYEQYF. This rearrangement joins TRBV15 to TRBJ2-7; 8 nucleotides match TRBD1. CDR1 is LNHNV, CDR2 YYDKDF, per germline (reference sequence). Germline trimming cut 3 bases from V and 2 bases from J; bases unmatched to any gene: 6. CDR3 length: 15 amino acids. Supplemented by reference TRBV15 and TRBJ2-7, the full variable domain reads DAMVIQNPRYQVTQFGKPVTLSCSQTLNHNVMYWYQQKSSQAPKLLFHYYDKDFNNEADTPDNFQSRRPNTSFCFLDIRSPGLGDTAMYLCATSRDRATPYEQYFGPGTRLTVT.

The chain carries TRBV6-1 and TRBJ1-5; D remains unclear. Trimming cost V 5 bases and J 7 bases, with 15 bases left between them. The CDR3 spans 14 residues. Germline V lookup: CDR1 MNHNS, CDR2 SASEGT. CDR3 sequence: CASSLGQLGQPQHF. As DNA, the CDR3 is TGTGCCAGCAGTCTTGGGCAGCTGGGGCAGCCCCAGCATTTT.

This clone was counted only a few times. J is TRBJ1-1 and V is TRBV25-1, with D tentatively TRBD1 (6 bases). Germline V gives CDR1 MGHDK, CDR2 SYGVNS. The CDR3 runs to 15 residues. V lost 4 bases and J 1 base, leaving 13 bases between the germline ends. Here the CDR3 reads CASSAPGQWNTEAFF. In DNA form, the CDR3 reads TGTGCCAGCAGTGCCCCGGGACAATGGAACACTGAAGCTTTCTTT.

The chain employs TRBV25-1 and TRBJ1-4; D is unresolved. The germline CDR1 and CDR2 sequences are MGHDK and SYGVNS. The CDR3 is 14 amino acids. V was cut by 3 bases and J by 0 bases, with 5 bases left in between. CDR3 amino acids: CASSDLSTNEKLFF. In DNA form, the CDR3 reads TGTGCCAGCAGTGATCTATCAACTAATGAAAAACTGTTTTTT.

The rearrangement joins TRBV5-4 to TRBJ2-3; tentatively, D is TRBD2 (5 bases). V dropped 6 bases and J dropped 0 bases, with 17 bases sitting between them. Germline V gives CDR1 SGHNT, CDR2 YYREEE (reference sequence). The CDR3 extends over 16 amino acids. As DNA, the CDR3 is TGTGCCAGCACCCCCGCGGGTCAGTTGAGCACAGATACGCAGTATTTT. The encoded protein is CASTPAGQLSTDTQYF.

This clone was seen more than once but under ten times. This CDR3 reads CASSLDYNPGANVLTF. Written as DNA, the CDR3 is TGTGCCAGCAGCTTAGACTACAATCCTGGGGCCAACGTCCTGACTTTC. The chain couples TRBV7-2 to TRBJ2-6; D remains unclear. This CDR3 region has 16 residues. Germline lookup yields CDR1 SGHTA and CDR2 FQGNSA. Trimming removed 1 base from V and 2 bases from J, with 9 bases in between.

The V and J genes are TRBV30 and TRBJ2-2, with 11 nucleotides matching TRBD2. The CDR3 covers 14 residues. Germline V gene lookup returns CDR1 GTSNPN and CDR2 SVGIG (reference sequence). The V gene end was trimmed by 5 bases and the J gene end by 6 bases; junction bases not matched to a gene: 5. DNA for the CDR3: TGTGCCTGGCGGGGACTAGCGGTCCCCGGGGAGCTGTTTTTT. Its translation is CAWRGLAVPGELFF.

This clone was detected a few times. This chain joins TRBV9 and TRBJ2-7, with unresolved D. V lost 0 bases and J 3 bases, leaving 10 bases between the germline ends. Germline loops: CDR1 SGDLS, CDR2 YYNGEE. The CDR3 runs 14 residues. The CDR3 is CASSVAPQSYEQYF. The CDR3 DNA follows: TGTGCCAGCAGCGTAGCTCCGCAGAGCTACGAGCAGTACTTC. Drawing the rest from reference TRBV9 and TRBJ2-7, the complete variable domain is DSGVTQTPKHLITATGQRVTLRCSPRSGDLSVYWYQQSLDQGLQFLIQYYNGEERAKGNILERFSAQQFPDLHSELNLSSLELGDSALYFCASSVAPQSYEQYFGPGTRLTVT.

In DNA, the CDR3 is TGCGCCAGCAGCTCAGCCTTGGCGGGGGAGACCCAGTACTTC. Translated: CASSSALAGETQYF. The V gene is TRBV5-1, the J gene TRBJ2-5; perhaps TRBD2 as D (6 bases). Germline CDR1 reads SGHRS; CDR2 reads YFSETQ. The ends were cut back, 3 bases at V and 5 bases at J, with 14 bases in the middle. CDR3 length equals 14 residues.